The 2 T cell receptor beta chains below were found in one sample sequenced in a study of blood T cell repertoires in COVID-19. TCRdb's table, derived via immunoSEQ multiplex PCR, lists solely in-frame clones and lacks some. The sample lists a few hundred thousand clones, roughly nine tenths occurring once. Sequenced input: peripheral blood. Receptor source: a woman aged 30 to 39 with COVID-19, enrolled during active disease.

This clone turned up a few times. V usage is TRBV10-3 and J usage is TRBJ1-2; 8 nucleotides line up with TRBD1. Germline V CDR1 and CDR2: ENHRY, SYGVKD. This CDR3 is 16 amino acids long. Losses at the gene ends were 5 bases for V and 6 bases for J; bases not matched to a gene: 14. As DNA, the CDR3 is TGTGCCATCAGTAATTCAAAACCTGCACAGGGGGATGGCTACACCTTC. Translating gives CAISNSKPAQGDGYTF.

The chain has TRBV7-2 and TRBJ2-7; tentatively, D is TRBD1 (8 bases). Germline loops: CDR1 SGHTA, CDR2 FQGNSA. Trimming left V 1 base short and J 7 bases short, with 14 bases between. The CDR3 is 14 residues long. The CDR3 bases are TGTGCCAGCAGCTTAGTAGGACAGGGAGGGGAGCAGTACTTC. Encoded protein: CASSLVGQGGEQYF.